Listed here are 5 T cell receptor beta chains from one sample, sequenced in a study of shared clonotypes between healthy human individuals. The assay was immunoSEQ multiplex PCR, and TCRdb's table has in-frame clones only and misses some. The sample shows some 2,400,000 clones, about 94% of them seen only once. The material sequenced was naive CD4+ T cells sorted from blood. Described subset: CD45RA+ positively selected. The receptor set was obtained from a man between 18 and 29 years old in good health.

The V and J genes are TRBV27 and TRBJ2-3; 8 bases fit TRBD2. The CDR3 runs to 18 residues. Trimming at V came to 8 bases and at J to 2 bases, leaving 18 bases not matched to a gene. Germline V gives CDR1 MNHEY, CDR2 SMNVEV (reference sequence). DNA of the CDR3: TGTGCCAGCCAGTTAAACCCCTTAGCGGGATGGCCCACAGATACGCAGTATTTT. It translates to CASQLNPLAGWPTDTQYF.

The chain couples TRBV4-3 to TRBJ1-2, with D possibly TRBD1 on 5 matching bases. CDR1 and CDR2 (germline): LGHNA, YSLEER. CDR3 size: 14 residues. The V gene lost 0 bases and the J gene lost 3 bases, with 8 bases spanning the gap. CDR3 amino acids: CASSQDLGDYGYTF. The CDR3 nucleotides are TGCGCCAGCAGCCAAGATTTGGGGGACTATGGCTACACCTTC.

In nucleotides, the CDR3 is TGCGCCAGCAGTGAGTCAGGCGGGAGTATCTACGAGCAGTACTTC. Protein sequence: CASSESGGSIYEQYF. The chain links TRBV10-1 to TRBJ2-7, with 7 nucleotides matching TRBD2. In germline, CDR1 is WNHNN, CDR2 SYGVQD (reference sequence). This CDR3 region has 15 residues. V dropped 0 bases and J dropped 3; count of bases not matched to a gene: 5.

This clone was seen a single time. The chain is built from TRBV11-2 and TRBJ2-7, with a tentative D call TRBD2 (5 bases). The germline CDR1 and CDR2 sequences are SGHAT and FQNNGV. The length of the CDR3 is 16 residues. Trimming shortened V by 1 base and J by 0 bases, and 13 bases separated the two germline ends. CDR3 bases: TGTGCCAGCAGCTTAGGCCGCGGGCCGAGCTCCTACGAGCAGTACTTC. Encoded protein: CASSLGRGPSSYEQYF.

This clone was observed a single time. V and J are TRBV5-4 and TRBJ2-5; tentatively, D is TRBD2 (6 bases). V shed 0 bases and J shed 2 bases, with 14 bases lying between them. Germline values: CDR1 SGHNT, CDR2 YYREEE (reference sequence). CDR3 length: 16 residues. CDR3 sequence reads: CASSLGGIAEQETQYF. CDR3 sequence (DNA): TGTGCCAGCAGCTTGGGCGGAATAGCGGAACAAGAGACCCAGTACTTC.